A selection of T cell receptor beta chains follows, all from one sample in a study of blood T cell repertoires in COVID-19. Assay used: immunoSEQ multiplex PCR; TCRdb lists only in-frame clones, some missing. The sample holds about 500,000 clones, approximately 89% seen once. What was sequenced was peripheral blood. The source is a man younger than 35 with COVID-19, enrolled during active disease. Each CDR3 is given with its conserved first and last residue. Each record gives: J gene, V gene, D gene, CDR3 protein, CDR3 DNA. D genes are given only for firm matches.

TRBJ1-6,TRBV5-6,-,CASSPRRGSPLHF,TGTGCCAGCAGCCCCCGCAGGGGTTCACCCCTCCACTTT
TRBJ1-2,TRBV30,TRBD1,CAWVTGARGYTF,TGTGCCTGGGTCACAGGGGCGAGAGGCTACACCTTC
TRBJ1-2,TRBV2,-,CASGTQQLAYGYTF,TGTGCCAGCGGGACACAACAGCTTGCCTATGGCTACACCTTC
TRBJ2-5,TRBV27,-,CASSPTGISTQYF,TGTGCCAGCAGCCCAACGGGAATTTCGACCCAGTACTTC
TRBJ2-3,TRBV7-9,-,CASSVVDYSTDTQYF,TGTGCCAGCAGCGTGGTGGACTATAGCACAGATACGCAGTATTTT
TRBJ2-1,TRBV2,-,CASRGPDRAGYNEQFF,TGTGCCAGCAGGGGACCCGACAGGGCGGGGTACAATGAGCAGTTCTTC
TRBJ1-1,TRBV7-9,-,CASSPSGAGGLGAFF,TGTGCCAGCAGCCCGTCCGGGGCCGGGGGTCTAGGGGCTTTCTTT
TRBJ2-1,TRBV13,-,CASSRTWRDEQFF,TGTGCCAGCAGCCGGACCTGGAGGGATGAGCAGTTCTTC
TRBJ2-7,TRBV15,-,CATSGLGGFRAQYF,TGTGCCACCAGCGGGCTTGGGGGGTTCCGGGCGCAGTACTTC
TRBJ1-1,TRBV27,-,CASSPTSNF,TGTGCCAGCAGTCCCACGAGCAACTTT
TRBJ2-2,TRBV19,TRBD1,CASWTGRGTGELFF,TGTGCCAGCTGGACAGGGCGTGGGACCGGGGAGCTGTTTTTT
TRBJ1-2,TRBV5-4,-,CASSPGHQPNYGYTF,TGTGCCAGCAGCCCCGGACATCAACCTAACTATGGCTACACCTTC
TRBJ2-2,TRBV7-9,TRBD2,CASSPGGGGGASGELFF,TGTGCCAGCAGCCCCGGCGGCGGCGGGGGGGCCTCCGGGGAGCTGTTTTTT
TRBJ2-3,TRBV30,TRBD1,CAWNRGLGTDTQYF,TGTGCCTGGAACAGGGGGTTGGGCACAGATACGCAGTATTTT
TRBJ2-1,TRBV5-1,-,CASSSSAGRNNEQFF,TGCGCCAGCAGCTCCTCGGCAGGCAGAAACAATGAGCAGTTCTTC
TRBJ2-1,TRBV7-6,TRBD1,CASSYRDRGHEQFF,TGTGCCAGCAGCTACCGGGACAGGGGACATGAGCAGTTCTTC
TRBJ2-1,TRBV3-1/TRBV3-2,-,CASSQGASEQFF,TGTGCCAGCAGCCAAGGAGCGTCTGAGCAGTTCTTC
TRBJ2-1,TRBV7-3,TRBD2,CASSLTSGRHNEQFF,TGTGCCAGCAGCTTGACTAGCGGGAGGCACAATGAGCAGTTCTTC